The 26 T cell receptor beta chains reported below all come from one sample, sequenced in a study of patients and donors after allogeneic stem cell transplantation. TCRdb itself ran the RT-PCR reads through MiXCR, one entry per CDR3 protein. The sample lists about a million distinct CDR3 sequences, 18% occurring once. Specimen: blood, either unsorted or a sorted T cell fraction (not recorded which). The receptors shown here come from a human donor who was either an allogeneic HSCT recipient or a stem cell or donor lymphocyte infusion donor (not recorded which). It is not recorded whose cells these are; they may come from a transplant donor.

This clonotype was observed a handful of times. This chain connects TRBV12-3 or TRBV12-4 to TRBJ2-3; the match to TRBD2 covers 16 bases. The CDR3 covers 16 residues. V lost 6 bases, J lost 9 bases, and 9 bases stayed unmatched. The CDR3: CASSRPGLAGGRTQYF. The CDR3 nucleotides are TGTGCCAGCAGCCGCCCGGGACTAGCGGGGGGGCGAACGCAGTATTTT.

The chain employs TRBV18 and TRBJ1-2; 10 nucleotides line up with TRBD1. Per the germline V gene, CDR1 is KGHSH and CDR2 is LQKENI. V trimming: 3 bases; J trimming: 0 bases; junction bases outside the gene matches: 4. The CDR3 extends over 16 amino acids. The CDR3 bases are TGTGCCAGCTCACCTCTCGACAGGGGGCCTAACTATGGCTACACCTTC. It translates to CASSPLDRGPNYGYTF.

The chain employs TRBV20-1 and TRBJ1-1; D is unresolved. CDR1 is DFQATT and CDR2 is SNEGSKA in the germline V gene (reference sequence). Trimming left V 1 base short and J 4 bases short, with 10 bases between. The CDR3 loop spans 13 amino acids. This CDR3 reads CSARVGVGTEAFF. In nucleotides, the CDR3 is TGCAGTGCTAGAGTCGGTGTAGGCACTGAAGCTTTCTTT.

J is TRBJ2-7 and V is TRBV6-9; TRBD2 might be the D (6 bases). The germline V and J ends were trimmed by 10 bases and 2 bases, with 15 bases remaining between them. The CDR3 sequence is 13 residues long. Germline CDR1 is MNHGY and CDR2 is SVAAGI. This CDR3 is CANFSGSPYEQYF. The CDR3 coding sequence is TGTGCCAACTTCTCCGGGAGCCCCTACGAGCAGTACTTC.

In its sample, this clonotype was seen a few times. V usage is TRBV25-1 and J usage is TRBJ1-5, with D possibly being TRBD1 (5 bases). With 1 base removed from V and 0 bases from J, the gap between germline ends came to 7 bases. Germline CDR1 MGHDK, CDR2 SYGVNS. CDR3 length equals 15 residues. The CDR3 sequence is CASSESQGSNQPQHF. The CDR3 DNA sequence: TGTGCCAGCAGTGAATCGCAGGGTAGCAATCAGCCCCAGCATTTT.

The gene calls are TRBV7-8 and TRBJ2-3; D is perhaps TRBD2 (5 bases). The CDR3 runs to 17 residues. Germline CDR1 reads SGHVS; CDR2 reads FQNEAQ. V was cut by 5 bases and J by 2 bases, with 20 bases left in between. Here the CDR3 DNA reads TGTGCCAGCAGCCTAAGACGGTATGAGCGGTTCACAGATACGCAGTATTTT. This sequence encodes CASSLRRYERFTDTQYF.

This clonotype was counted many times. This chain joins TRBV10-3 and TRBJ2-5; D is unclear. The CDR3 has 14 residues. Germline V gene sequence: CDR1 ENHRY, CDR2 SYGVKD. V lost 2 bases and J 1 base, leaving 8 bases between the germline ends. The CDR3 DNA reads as TGTGCCATCAGTGAGCGTCGGCTCCAAGAGACCCAGTACTTC. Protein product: CAISERRLQETQYF.

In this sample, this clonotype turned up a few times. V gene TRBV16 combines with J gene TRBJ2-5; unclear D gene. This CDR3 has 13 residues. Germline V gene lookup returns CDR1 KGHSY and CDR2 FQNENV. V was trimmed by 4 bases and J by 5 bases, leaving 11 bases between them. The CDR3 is CASSRTLLETQYF. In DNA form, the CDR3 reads TGTGCCAGCAGCCGCACCTTGTTGGAGACCCAGTACTTC.

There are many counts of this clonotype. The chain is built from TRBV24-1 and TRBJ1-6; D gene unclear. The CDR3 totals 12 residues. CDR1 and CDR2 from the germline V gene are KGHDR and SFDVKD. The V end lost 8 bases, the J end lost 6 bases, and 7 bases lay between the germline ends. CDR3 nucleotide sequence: TGTGCCACCACCGGACTTAATTCACCCCTCCACTTT. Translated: CATTGLNSPLHF.

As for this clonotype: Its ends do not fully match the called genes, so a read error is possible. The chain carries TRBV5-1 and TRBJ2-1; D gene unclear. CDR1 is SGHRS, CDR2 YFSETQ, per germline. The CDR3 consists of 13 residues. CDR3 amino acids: CASSFTDLSSALF. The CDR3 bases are TGCGCCAGCAGCTTCACGGACCTGTCCTCAGCCCTCTTC.

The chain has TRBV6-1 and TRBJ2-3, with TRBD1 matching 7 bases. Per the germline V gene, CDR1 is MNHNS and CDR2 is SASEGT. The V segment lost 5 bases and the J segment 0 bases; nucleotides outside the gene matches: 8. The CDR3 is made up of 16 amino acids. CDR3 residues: CASSTPDRVSTDTQYF. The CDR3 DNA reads TGTGCCAGCAGTACTCCTGACAGGGTCAGCACAGATACGCAGTATTTT.

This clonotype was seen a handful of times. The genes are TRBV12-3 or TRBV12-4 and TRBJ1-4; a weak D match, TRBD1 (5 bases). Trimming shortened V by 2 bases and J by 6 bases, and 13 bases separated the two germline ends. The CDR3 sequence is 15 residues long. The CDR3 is CASSLSGGFHEKLFF. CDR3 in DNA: TGTGCCAGCAGTTTATCGGGGGGGTTTCATGAAAAACTGTTTTTT.

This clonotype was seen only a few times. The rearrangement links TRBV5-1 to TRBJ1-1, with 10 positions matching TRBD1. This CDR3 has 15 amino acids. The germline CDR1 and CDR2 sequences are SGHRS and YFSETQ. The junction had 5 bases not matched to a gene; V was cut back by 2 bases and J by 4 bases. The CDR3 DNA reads TGCGCCAGCAGCTTACGACAGGGGGCCATCACTGAAGCTTTCTTT. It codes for CASSLRQGAITEAFF.

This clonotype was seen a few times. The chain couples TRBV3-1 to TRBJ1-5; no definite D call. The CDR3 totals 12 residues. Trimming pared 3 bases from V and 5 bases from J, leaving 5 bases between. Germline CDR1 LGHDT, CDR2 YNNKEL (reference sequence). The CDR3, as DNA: TGTGCCAGCAGCCAGCTACATCAGCCCCAGCATTTT. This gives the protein CASSQLHQPQHF. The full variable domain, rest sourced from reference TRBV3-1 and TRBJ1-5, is DTAVSQTPKYLVTQMGNDKSIKCEQNLGHDTMYWYKQDSKKFLKIMFSYNNKELIINETVPNRFSPKSPDKAHLNLHINSLELGDSAVYFCASSQLHQPQHFGDGTRLSIL.

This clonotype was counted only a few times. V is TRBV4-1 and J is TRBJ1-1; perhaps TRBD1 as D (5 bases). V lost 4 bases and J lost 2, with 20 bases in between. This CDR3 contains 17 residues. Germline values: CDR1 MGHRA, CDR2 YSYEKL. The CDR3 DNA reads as TGCGCCAGCAGCCCTAGAGTAATGGGGCCCTTAAACACTGAAGCTTTCTTT. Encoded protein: CASSPRVMGPLNTEAFF.

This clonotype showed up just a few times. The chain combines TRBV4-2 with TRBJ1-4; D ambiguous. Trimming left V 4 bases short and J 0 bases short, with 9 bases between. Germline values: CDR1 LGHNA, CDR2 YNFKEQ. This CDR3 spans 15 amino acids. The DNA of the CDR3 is TGTGCCAGCAGCCTCCAGCGAACAACTAATGAAAAACTGTTTTTT. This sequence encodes CASSLQRTTNEKLFF.

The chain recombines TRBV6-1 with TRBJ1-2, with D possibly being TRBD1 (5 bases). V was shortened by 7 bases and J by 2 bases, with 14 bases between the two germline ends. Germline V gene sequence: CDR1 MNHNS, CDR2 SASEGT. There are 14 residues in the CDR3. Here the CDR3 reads CASIPPGYNYGYTF. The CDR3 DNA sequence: TGTGCCAGCATTCCCCCAGGGTACAACTATGGCTACACCTTC.

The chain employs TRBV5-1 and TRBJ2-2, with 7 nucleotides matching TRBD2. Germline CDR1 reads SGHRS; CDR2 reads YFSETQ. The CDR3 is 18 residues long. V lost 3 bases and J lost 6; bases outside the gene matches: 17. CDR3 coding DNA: TGCGCCAGCAGCTACAGAGGGGAGGGAGATCTTGAGGCCGGGGAGCTGTTTTTT. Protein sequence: CASSYRGEGDLEAGELFF. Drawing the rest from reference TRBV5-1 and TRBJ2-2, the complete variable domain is KAGVTQTPRYLIKTRGQQVTLSCSPISGHRSVSWYQQTPGQGLQFLFEYFSETQRNKGNFPGRFSGRQFSNSRSEMNVSTLELGDSALYLCASSYRGEGDLEAGELFFGEGSRLTVL.

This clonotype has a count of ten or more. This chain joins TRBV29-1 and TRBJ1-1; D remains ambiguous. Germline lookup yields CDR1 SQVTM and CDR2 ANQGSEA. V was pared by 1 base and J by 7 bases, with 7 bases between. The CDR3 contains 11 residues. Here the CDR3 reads CSVEGRREAFF. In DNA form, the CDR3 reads TGCAGCGTTGAAGGAAGGCGTGAAGCTTTCTTT.

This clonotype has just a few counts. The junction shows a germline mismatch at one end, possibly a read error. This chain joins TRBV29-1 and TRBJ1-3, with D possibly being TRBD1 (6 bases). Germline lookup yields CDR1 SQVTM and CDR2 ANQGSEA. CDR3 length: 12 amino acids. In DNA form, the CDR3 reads TGCAGCGTTGAAGGCGAAAGGACAGCCGCTAATTTT. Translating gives CSVEGERTAANF.

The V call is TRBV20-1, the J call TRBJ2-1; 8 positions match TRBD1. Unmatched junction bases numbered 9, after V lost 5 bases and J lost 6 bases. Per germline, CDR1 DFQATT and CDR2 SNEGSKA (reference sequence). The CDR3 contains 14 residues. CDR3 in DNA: TGCAGTGCTCGAAGACAGGGGTCAGGCAATGAGCAGTTCTTC. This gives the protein CSARRQGSGNEQFF.

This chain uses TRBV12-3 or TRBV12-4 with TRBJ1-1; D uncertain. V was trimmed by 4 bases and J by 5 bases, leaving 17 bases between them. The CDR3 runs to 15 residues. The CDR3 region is CASSSRFQVATEAFF. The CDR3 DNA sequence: TGTGCCAGCAGTTCCCGGTTTCAGGTCGCGACTGAAGCTTTCTTT.

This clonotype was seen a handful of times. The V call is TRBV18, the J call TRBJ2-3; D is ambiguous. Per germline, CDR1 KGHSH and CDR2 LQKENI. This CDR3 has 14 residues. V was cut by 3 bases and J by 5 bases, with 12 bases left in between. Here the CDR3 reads CASSPNALRDTQYF. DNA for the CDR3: TGTGCCAGCTCACCGAACGCCCTCCGAGATACGCAGTATTTT.

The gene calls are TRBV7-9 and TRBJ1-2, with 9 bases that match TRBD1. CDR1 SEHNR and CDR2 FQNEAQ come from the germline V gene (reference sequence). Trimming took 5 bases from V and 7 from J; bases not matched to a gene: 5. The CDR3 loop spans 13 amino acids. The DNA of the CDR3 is TGTGCCAGCAGCGTCACAGGGGGCGGTGGCTACACCTTC. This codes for CASSVTGGGGYTF. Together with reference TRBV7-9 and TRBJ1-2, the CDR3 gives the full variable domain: DTGVSQNPRHKITKRGQNVTFRCDPISEHNRLYWYRQTLGQGPEFLTYFQNEAQLEKSRLLSDRFSAERPKGSFSTLEIQRTEQGDSAMYLCASSVTGGGGYTFGSGTRLTVV.

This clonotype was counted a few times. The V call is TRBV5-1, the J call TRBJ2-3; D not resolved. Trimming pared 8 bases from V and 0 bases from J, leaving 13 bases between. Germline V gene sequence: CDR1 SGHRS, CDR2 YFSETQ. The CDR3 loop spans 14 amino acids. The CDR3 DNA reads TGCGCCAGTGCCCCGGCACGCAGCACAGATACGCAGTATTTT. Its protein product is CASAPARSTDTQYF.

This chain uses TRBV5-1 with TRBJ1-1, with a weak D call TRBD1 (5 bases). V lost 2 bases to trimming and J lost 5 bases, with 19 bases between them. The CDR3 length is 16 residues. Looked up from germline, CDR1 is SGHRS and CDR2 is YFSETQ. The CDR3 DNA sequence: TGCGCCAGCAGCTTCGATCCAGGGAATGTGGAGACTGAAGCTTTCTTT. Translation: CASSFDPGNVETEAFF.